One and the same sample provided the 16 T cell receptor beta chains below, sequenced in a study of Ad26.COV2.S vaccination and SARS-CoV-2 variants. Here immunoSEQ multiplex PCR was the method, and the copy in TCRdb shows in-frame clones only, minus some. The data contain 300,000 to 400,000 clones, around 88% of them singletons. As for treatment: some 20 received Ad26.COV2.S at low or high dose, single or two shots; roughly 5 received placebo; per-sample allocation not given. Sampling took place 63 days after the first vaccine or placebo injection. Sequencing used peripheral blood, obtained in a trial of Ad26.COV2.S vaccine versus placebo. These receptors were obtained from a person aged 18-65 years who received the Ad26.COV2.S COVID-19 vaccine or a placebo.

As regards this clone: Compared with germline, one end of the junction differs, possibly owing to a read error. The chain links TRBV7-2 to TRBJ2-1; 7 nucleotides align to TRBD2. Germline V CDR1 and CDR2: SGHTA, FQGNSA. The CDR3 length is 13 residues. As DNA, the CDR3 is TGTGCCAGCAGCTTAGACCCCCCGGGAGGTATCCTCTTC. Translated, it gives CASSLDPPGGILF.

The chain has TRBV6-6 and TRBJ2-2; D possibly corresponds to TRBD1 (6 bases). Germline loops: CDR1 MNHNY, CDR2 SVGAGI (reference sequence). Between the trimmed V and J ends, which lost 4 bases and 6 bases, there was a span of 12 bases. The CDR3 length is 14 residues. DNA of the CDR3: TGTGCCAGCAGTTCCCCTACAGGGCCCGGGGAGCTGTTTTTT. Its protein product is CASSSPTGPGELFF.

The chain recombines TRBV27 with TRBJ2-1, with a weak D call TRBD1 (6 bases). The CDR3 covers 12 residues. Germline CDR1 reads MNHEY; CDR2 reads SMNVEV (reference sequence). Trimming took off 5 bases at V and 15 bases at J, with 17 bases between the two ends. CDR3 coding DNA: TGTGCCAGCAGTACAACAGGGTCGAGGGGGTTCTTC. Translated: CASSTTGSRGFF.

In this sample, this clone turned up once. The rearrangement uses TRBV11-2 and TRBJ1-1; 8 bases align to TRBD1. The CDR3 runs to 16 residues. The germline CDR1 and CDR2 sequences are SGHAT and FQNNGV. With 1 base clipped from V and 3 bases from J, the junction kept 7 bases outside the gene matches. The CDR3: CASSLGGQGRHTEAFF. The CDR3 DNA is TGTGCCAGCAGCTTAGGCGGACAGGGACGGCACACTGAAGCTTTCTTT.

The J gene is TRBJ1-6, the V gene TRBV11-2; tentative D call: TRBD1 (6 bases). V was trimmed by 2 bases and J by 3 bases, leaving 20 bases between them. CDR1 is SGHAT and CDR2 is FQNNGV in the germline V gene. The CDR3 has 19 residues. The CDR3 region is CASSLSGSNRASYNSPLHF. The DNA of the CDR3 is TGTGCCAGCAGCTTATCAGGGTCTAACAGGGCGAGCTATAATTCACCCCTCCACTTT.

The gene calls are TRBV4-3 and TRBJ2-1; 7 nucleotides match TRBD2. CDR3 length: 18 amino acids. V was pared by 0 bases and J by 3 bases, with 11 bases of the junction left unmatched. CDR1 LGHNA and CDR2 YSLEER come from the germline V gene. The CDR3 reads CASSQDKSPGLRYNEQFF. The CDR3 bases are TGCGCCAGCAGCCAAGATAAATCGCCGGGACTACGCTACAATGAGCAGTTCTTC.

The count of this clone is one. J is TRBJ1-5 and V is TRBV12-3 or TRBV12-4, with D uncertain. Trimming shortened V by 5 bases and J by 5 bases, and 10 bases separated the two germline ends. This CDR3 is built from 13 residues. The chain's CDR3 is CASSQNNHQPQHF. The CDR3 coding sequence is TGTGCCAGCAGTCAAAACAATCATCAGCCCCAGCATTTT.

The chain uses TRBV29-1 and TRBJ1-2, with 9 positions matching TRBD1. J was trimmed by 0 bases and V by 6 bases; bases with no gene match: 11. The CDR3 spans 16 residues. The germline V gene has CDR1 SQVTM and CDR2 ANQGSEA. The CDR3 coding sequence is TGCAGCGTGGGGTCGGACAGGGGCCCTTCTAACTATGGCTACACCTTC. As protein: CSVGSDRGPSNYGYTF. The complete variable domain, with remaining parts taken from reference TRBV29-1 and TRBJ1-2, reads SAVISQKPSRDICQRGTSLTIQCQVDSQVTMMFWYRQQPGQSLTLIATANQGSEATYESGFVIDKFPISRPNLTFSTLTVSNMSPEDSSIYLCSVGSDRGPSNYGYTFGSGTRLTVV.

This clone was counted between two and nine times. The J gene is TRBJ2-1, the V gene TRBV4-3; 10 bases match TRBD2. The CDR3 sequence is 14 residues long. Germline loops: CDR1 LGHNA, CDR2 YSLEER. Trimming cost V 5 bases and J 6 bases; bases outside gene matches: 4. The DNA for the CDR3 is TGCGCCAGCAGCGAACGACTAGCGGGCAATGAGCAGTTCTTC. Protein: CASSERLAGNEQFF.

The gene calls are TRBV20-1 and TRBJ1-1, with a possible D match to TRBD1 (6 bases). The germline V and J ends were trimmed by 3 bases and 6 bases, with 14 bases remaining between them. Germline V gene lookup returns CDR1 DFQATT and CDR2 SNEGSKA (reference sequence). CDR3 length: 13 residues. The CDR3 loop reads CSASQGRTSEAFF. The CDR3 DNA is TGCAGTGCTAGTCAGGGGAGAACATCTGAAGCTTTCTTT.

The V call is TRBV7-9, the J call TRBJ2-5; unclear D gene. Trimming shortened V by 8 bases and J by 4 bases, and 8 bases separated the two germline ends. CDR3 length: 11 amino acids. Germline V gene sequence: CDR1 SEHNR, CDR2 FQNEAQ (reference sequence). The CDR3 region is CASVGTETQYF. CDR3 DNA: TGTGCCAGCGTCGGAACAGAGACCCAGTACTTC.

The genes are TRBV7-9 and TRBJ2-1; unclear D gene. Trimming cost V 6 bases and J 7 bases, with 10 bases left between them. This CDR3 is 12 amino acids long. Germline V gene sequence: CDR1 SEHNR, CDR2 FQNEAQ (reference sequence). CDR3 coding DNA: TGTGCCAGCAGAACTAACGGGAATGAGCAGTTCTTC. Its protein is CASRTNGNEQFF.

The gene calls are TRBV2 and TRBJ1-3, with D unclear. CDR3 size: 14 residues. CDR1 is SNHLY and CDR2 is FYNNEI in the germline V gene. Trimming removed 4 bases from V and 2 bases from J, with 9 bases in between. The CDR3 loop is CASSAATTGNTIYF. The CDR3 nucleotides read TGTGCCAGCAGTGCTGCAACGACTGGAAACACCATATATTTT.

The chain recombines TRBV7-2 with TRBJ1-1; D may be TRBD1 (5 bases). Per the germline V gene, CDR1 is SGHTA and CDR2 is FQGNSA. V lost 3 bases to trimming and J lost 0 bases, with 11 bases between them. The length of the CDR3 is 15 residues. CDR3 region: CASSLSRAMNTEAFF. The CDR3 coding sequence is TGTGCCAGCAGCTTGTCCAGGGCGATGAACACTGAAGCTTTCTTT.

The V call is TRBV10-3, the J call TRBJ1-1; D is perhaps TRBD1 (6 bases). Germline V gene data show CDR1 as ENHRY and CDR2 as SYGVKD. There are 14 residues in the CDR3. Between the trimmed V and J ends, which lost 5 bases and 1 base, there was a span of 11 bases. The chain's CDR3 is CAISSTTGNTEAFF. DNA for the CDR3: TGTGCCATCAGTTCAACGACAGGGAACACTGAAGCTTTCTTT.

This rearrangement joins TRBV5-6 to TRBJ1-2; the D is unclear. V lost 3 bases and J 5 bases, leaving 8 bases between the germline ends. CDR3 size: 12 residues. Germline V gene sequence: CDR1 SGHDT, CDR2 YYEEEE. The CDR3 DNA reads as TGTGCCAGCAGCTCCCCTCTTTATGGCTACACCTTC. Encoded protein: CASSSPLYGYTF.